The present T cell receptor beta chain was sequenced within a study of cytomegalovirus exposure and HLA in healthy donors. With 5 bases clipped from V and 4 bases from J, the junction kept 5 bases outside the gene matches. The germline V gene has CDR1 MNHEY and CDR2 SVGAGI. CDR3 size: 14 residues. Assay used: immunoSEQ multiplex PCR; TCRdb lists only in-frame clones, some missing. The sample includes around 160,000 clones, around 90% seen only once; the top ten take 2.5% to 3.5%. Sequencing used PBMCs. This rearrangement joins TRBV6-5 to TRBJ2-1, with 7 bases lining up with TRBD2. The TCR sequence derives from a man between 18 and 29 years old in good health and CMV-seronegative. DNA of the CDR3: TGTGCCAGCAGTCCCGGGGGAGGGTACAATGAGCAGTTCTTC. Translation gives CASSPGGGYNEQFF.